The next 4 T cell receptor beta chains were all read from a single sample in a study of T-cell memory formation after mild COVID-19. A single record per CDR3 protein comes from TCRdb applying MiXCR to the 5' RACE reads. The sample yields about 49,000 distinct CDR3 sequences, 25% to 35% seen once. Sequenced material: PBMCs or a T cell subset sorted from them (not recorded which). The receptors here all came from a man between 18 and 29 years old who had mild COVID-19 (a few samples of this study predate the infection). Cell type and time point are not known.

In this sample, this clonotype turned up a few times. The gene calls are TRBV12-3 or TRBV12-4 and TRBJ2-3; D is perhaps TRBD2 (5 bases). Deletions cut 3 bases from V and 2 bases from J, with 12 bases between. This CDR3 is built from 15 residues. CDR3 in DNA: TGTGCCAGCAGTTTTTCAGACGGGAACACAGATACGCAGTATTTT. Amino acid sequence: CASSFSDGNTDTQYF.

This sequence joins TRBV5-1 and TRBJ1-4; D remains ambiguous. Trimming cost V 1 base and J 3 bases, with 10 bases left between them. The CDR3 covers 15 residues. CDR1 SGHRS and CDR2 YFSETQ come from the germline V gene. CDR3 nucleotides: TGCGCCAGCAGCTTGATGTCCCGGCCTAATGAAAAACTGTTTTTT. Its protein product is CASSLMSRPNEKLFF.

The gene calls are TRBV9 and TRBJ1-5; no clear D gene. The CDR3 has 15 amino acids. With 3 bases removed from V and 4 bases from J, the gap between germline ends came to 14 bases. Looked up from germline, CDR1 is SGDLS and CDR2 is YYNGEE. The CDR3 nucleotides read TGTGCCAGCAGCGCACTTACAGCGACTAATCAGCCCCAGCATTTT. It encodes CASSALTATNQPQHF.

The sample holds a few counts of this clonotype. The chain's CDR3 is CASTPGSASTDTQYF. Here the CDR3 DNA reads TGTGCCAGCACCCCCGGCAGTGCCTCCACAGATACGCAGTATTTT. The chain links TRBV12-3 or TRBV12-4 to TRBJ2-3; D gene ambiguous. With 7 bases removed from V and 2 bases from J, the gap between germline ends came to 16 bases. The length of the CDR3 is 15 residues.